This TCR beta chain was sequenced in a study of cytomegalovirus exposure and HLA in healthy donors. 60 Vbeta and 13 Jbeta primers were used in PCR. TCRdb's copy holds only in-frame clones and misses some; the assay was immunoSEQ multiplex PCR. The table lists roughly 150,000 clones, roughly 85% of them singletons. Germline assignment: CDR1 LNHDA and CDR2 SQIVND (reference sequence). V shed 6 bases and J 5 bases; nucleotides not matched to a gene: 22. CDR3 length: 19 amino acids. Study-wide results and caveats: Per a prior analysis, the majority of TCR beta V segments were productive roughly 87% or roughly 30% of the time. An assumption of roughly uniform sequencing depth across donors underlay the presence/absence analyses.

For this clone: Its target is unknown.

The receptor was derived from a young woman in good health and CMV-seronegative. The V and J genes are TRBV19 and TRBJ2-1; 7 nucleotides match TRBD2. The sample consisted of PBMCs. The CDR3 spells CASRTSRGSRGGGDNEQFF. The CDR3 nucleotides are TGTGCCAGTAGGACCTCCCGAGGGAGTCGCGGGGGAGGGGACAATGAGCAGTTCTTC.